Listed here is a single T cell receptor gamma chain. Its antigen remains unknown. This could be a read error, since a much larger clone is one nucleotide away. Sorted Vdelta1+ thymocytes were about 96% to 99.6% pure. Extracted RNA was reverse transcribed into cDNA. The CDR3 regions were amplified by multiplex PCR from V-gene primers to a constant-region primer. TCRdb fed the multiplex PCR reads into CATT to redo clone calling. Here the sample spans tens of thousands of gamma-chain clones, more than 15% being singletons. V shed 5 bases and J 0 bases; nucleotides not matched to a gene: 4. This CDR3 spans 13 amino acids. Germline V CDR1 and CDR2: GITISATS, ISYDGTV (reference sequence). These data originate in a study of Vδ1+ human thymocytes. Overall study results and limits: Thymic TRG and TRD repertoires appeared highly polyclonal. Around 20% of thymic delta-chain sequences were Vdelta2, with few Vdelta3, unlike blood Vdelta1+ controls. TRD repertoires were essentially private, unlike widely shared TRG clonotypes. Bulk repertoire data may be misinterpreted because of unexpected Vdelta2 sequences.

This TCR derives from a boy less than two years old who had congenital heart surgery. The sample was Vdelta1+ gamma-delta thymocytes from the thymus. Subset reported: FACS-sorted CD3+ TCRalphabeta- TCRVdelta1+ TCRVdelta2- thymocytes. The chain employs TRGV9 and TRGJ1 or TRGJ2. CDR3 protein: CALWAANYYKKLF. The CDR3 coding sequence is TGTGCCTTGTGGGCGGCGAATTATTATAAGAAACTCTTT.